A single sample gave rise to the 5 T cell receptor beta chains below, sequenced in a study of shared clonotypes between healthy human individuals. TCRdb's copy holds only in-frame clones and misses some; the assay was immunoSEQ multiplex PCR. The sample gives about 340,000 clones, 73% of which show up once; 8% to 13% is in the top ten. The sample consisted of memory CD4+ T cells sorted from blood. Indicated subset: CD45RA-negative fraction. The receptor set was obtained from a man aged 30 to 45 in good health.

The gene calls are TRBV19 and TRBJ1-3; D might be TRBD1 (5 bases). The CDR3 length is 13 residues. V lost 6 bases to trimming and J lost 5 bases, with 11 bases between them. Looked up from germline, CDR1 is LNHDA and CDR2 is SQIVND (reference sequence). The CDR3 protein is CASSLRGRNTIYF. Here the CDR3 DNA reads TGTGCCAGTAGCCTCCGGGGACGAAACACCATATATTTT.

This clone was found once. The rearrangement uses TRBV25-1 and TRBJ2-1; D possibly corresponds to TRBD1 (5 bases). Germline assignment: CDR1 MGHDK and CDR2 SYGVNS. This CDR3 has 15 amino acids. The V and J ends lost 4 bases and 4 bases respectively, with 14 bases between them. The DNA for the CDR3 is TGTGCCAGCAGTGCTGACAGCAGCAAATACAATGAGCAGTTCTTC. It encodes CASSADSSKYNEQFF.

This chain links TRBV18 with TRBJ2-7, with 11 bases lining up with TRBD1. Germline V CDR1 and CDR2: KGHSH, LQKENI. The J segment lost 2 bases and the V segment lost 2 bases, leaving 2 bases of the junction unmatched. CDR3 size: 15 residues. CDR3 nucleotide sequence: TGTGCCAGCTCACCAGCGGGACAGGGGGCCTACGAGCAGTACTTC. Protein sequence: CASSPAGQGAYEQYF.

V is TRBV5-5 and J is TRBJ2-3; 8 bases are a match to TRBD2. The CDR3 extends over 13 amino acids. V trimming: 5 bases; J trimming: 4 bases; junction bases outside the gene matches: 3. Per the germline V gene, CDR1 is SGHKS and CDR2 is YYEKEE (reference sequence). CDR3 residues: CASSGLASDTQYF. The CDR3 nucleotides are TGTGCCAGCAGTGGACTAGCTTCAGATACGCAGTATTTT. The full variable domain, completed using reference TRBV5-5 and TRBJ2-3, is DAGVTQSPTHLIKTRGQQVTLRCSPISGHKSVSWYQQVLGQGPQFIFQYYEKEERGRGNFPDRFSARQFPNYSSELNVNALLLGDSALYLCASSGLASDTQYFGPGTRLTVL.

The rearrangement links TRBV10-3 to TRBJ2-1; weak D call: TRBD1 (6 bases). Looked up from germline, CDR1 is ENHRY and CDR2 is SYGVKD. The CDR3 extends over 15 amino acids. V was clipped by 4 bases and J by 2 bases, with 12 bases between them. This CDR3 is CAISGWAGAYNEQFF. Written as DNA, the CDR3 is TGTGCCATCAGTGGATGGGCAGGGGCCTACAATGAGCAGTTCTTC.